This T cell receptor beta chain appears in the sequencing data of a study of shared clonotypes between healthy human individuals. Whole-study results and caveats: Non-shared clonotypes were found to have lower generation probabilities than the clonotypes that were shared by all four of the sorted-subset donors.

Produced via immunoSEQ multiplex PCR; TCRdb's table is partial and in-frame only. Of 950,000 to 1,300,000 clones in the sample, around 74% were seen once. Germline CDR1 is GTSNPN and CDR2 is SVGIG (reference sequence). This CDR3 is built from 14 residues. V lost 5 bases to trimming and J lost 0 bases, with 11 bases between them. This clone was seen more than once but under ten times. As yet, its antigen is unknown. This rearrangement joins TRBV30 to TRBJ1-5; D is ambiguous. The TCR sequence derives from a man aged 18-30 years in good health. The sample comprised memory CD4+ T cells sorted from blood. This sample's subset: CD45RA-negative fraction. CDR3 in amino acids: CAWQKSYSNQPQHF. The DNA of the CDR3 is TGTGCCTGGCAGAAGTCCTATAGCAATCAGCCCCAGCATTTT.